This T cell receptor beta chain was retrieved from a study of metastatic and nonmetastatic thyroid tumors (TCRdb year 2020). Looking at the study overall: The researchers compared repertoires between peripheral blood samples and tumor or nodule tissue samples from patients with malignant or benign thyroid disease. Broader findings and caveats from the paper: TCR beta diversity was reported as significantly higher in malignant tumors than in benign nodules, in both blood and tumor samples.

Preparation of the library involved PCR. The sequencer listed for this sample is Illumina HiSeq 4000. High-throughput sequencing was used to profile the TCR beta-chain CDR3 region of each patient. For the original study's pipeline: A classifier to discriminate distant-metastatic papillary thyroid cancer patients was built from CDR3 differences across clinicopathological groups. The Shannon index was used to measure repertoire diversity, and the Morisita-Horn index was used to measure how similar tumor and blood repertoires were. TCRdb reprocessing: public reads trimmed at Q25 with fastp, clones called with MiXCR, in-frame beta chains kept. V and J calls and clone size were set by TCRdb, not the authors. Within this sample are more than 20,000 clones, with 13% of them counted one time only. Of the sample, roughly 5% falls within the top ten clones. No patient had received any treatment before thyroid surgery. The study retrospectively analysed patient clinical samples collected from the early 2010s to the late 2010s using T-cell receptor beta sequencing.

In the germline V gene (reference sequence), CDR1 corresponds to PRHDT and CDR2 to FYEKMQ. V is shortened by 1 base, J by 1 base, and the region joining them spans 16 bases. Spanning cysteine to phenylalanine, the CDR3 consists of 17 amino acids. CDR3 DNA only is kept here, 51 bases in frame from base 1. This clone was observed at least ten times. Its antigen has not been determined. Per-nucleotide qualities are absent, and no much larger clonotype sits a single base away. The V gene is TRBV13 and the J gene is TRBJ1-1; the D gene is not confidently resolved. This sequence was found in a female donor with papillary thyroid cancer or a benign thyroid nodule (not recorded which). Some clones in this sample may be carry-over from other donors' samples. The sample was blood. The sequence in DNA is TGTGCCAGCAGCTTAGAAGTCGGCCCCCCGGGGAACACTGAAGCTTTCTTT. Protein translation: CASSLEVGPPGNTEAFF.